Following are 9 T cell receptor beta chains from one sample sequenced in a study of shared clonotypes between healthy human individuals. The protocol was immunoSEQ multiplex PCR, while the TCRdb copy is restricted to in-frame clones and leaves out a portion. The table includes some 650,000 clones, about 96% detected once. The sequenced sample consisted of naive CD4+ T cells sorted from blood. Subset defined: CD45RA+ positively selected. Every receptor here comes from a woman in her thirties in good health.

On this clone itself: Other DNA sequences of this sample code for an identical CDR3. The CDR3 region is CSAAGNTEAFF. DNA for the CDR3: TGCAGTGCCGCGGGGAACACTGAAGCTTTCTTT. This sequence joins TRBV20-1 and TRBJ1-1, with unresolved D. The V end was cut by 6 bases, the J end by 1 base, with 6 bases between. The CDR3 runs to 11 residues. Germline V gene lookup returns CDR1 DFQATT and CDR2 SNEGSKA (reference sequence).

The chain links TRBV5-4 to TRBJ2-1; 10 nucleotides match TRBD1. With 4 bases clipped from V and 1 base from J, the junction kept 8 bases outside the gene matches. Germline V lookup: CDR1 SGHNT, CDR2 YYREEE (reference sequence). The CDR3 contains 17 residues. CDR3 sequence (DNA): TGTGCCAGCAGCCCACCCTTGGGACAGGGGTCCTACAATGAGCAGTTCTTC. It encodes CASSPPLGQGSYNEQFF.

This chain connects TRBV7-9 to TRBJ1-1, with a tentative D call TRBD1 (6 bases). There are 16 residues in the CDR3. Per germline, CDR1 SEHNR and CDR2 FQNEAQ (reference sequence). The germline V and J ends were trimmed by 4 bases and 1 base, with 16 bases remaining between them. The CDR3 sequence is CASSSLTGTQNTEAFF. Written as DNA, the CDR3 is TGTGCCAGCAGCTCGTTAACAGGGACTCAGAACACTGAAGCTTTCTTT.

The rearrangement joins TRBV2 to TRBJ1-1; the D gene is possibly TRBD1 (5 bases). This CDR3 spans 17 amino acids. Trimming left V 3 bases short and J 0 bases short, with 17 bases between. From germline, CDR1 is SNHLY and CDR2 FYNNEI. Written as DNA, the CDR3 is TGTGCCAGCAGTGACATTGGGACCAAGGGGATGAACACTGAAGCTTTCTTT. It encodes CASSDIGTKGMNTEAFF.

The chain recombines TRBV6-5 with TRBJ2-3; 7 bases are shared with TRBD1. J lost 5 bases, V lost 10 bases, and 3 bases had no gene match. The CDR3 sequence is 11 residues long. Germline CDR1 is MNHEY and CDR2 is SVGAGI. CDR3 amino acids: CATQGIDTQYF. The CDR3, as DNA: TGTGCCACACAGGGGATAGATACGCAGTATTTT.

This chain's CDR3 is CASSPWGEFGEQYF. The CDR3 nucleotides are TGTGCCAGCAGCCCCTGGGGGGAGTTTGGCGAGCAGTACTTC. This chain joins TRBV5-6 and TRBJ2-7, with TRBD2 as a possible D gene (6 bases). CDR1 and CDR2 from the germline V gene are SGHDT and YYEEEE. Trimming stripped 4 bases from V and 6 bases from J, with 17 bases between. The CDR3 has 14 amino acids. The full variable domain, its missing parts supplied by reference TRBV5-6 and TRBJ2-7, is DAGVTQSPTHLIKTRGQQVTLRCSPKSGHDTVSWYQQALGQGPQFIFQYYEEEERQRGNFPDRFSGHQFPNYSSELNVNALLLGDSALYLCASSPWGEFGEQYFGPGTRLTVT.

DNA for the CDR3: TGTGCCAGCAGTCATAGCGGAATCGACTCCTACGAGCAGTACTTC. This translates into CASSHSGIDSYEQYF. The chain links TRBV7-6 to TRBJ2-7, with TRBD2 as a possible D gene (6 bases). From germline, CDR1 is SGHVS and CDR2 FNYEAQ. Trimming left V 6 bases short and J 0 bases short, with 15 bases between. This CDR3 comprises 15 residues.

The gene calls are TRBV7-9 and TRBJ1-5; no firm D call. This CDR3 has 14 residues. Germline CDR1 and CDR2: SEHNR and FQNEAQ (reference sequence). With 3 bases removed from V and 6 bases from J, the gap between germline ends came to 12 bases. The CDR3 DNA reads as TGTGCCAGCAGCTTGGAAGGGTCCGGTCAGCCCCAGCATTTT. This sequence encodes CASSLEGSGQPQHF.

The J gene is TRBJ1-4, the V gene TRBV6-5, with D unresolved. V dropped 0 bases and J dropped 5 bases, with 13 bases sitting between them. Germline V gives CDR1 MNHEY, CDR2 SVGAGI. The CDR3 extends over 16 amino acids. The CDR3 loop reads CASSYSVRGRNEKLFF. CDR3 sequence (DNA): TGTGCCAGCAGTTACTCGGTACGTGGGAGGAATGAAAAACTGTTTTTT.